This entry lists 23 T cell receptor beta chains sequenced from one sample in a study of blood T cell repertoires in COVID-19. Here immunoSEQ multiplex PCR was the method, and the copy in TCRdb shows in-frame clones only, minus some. The sample consists of some 180,000 clones, approximately 85% of them appearing once. Sequencing used PBMCs or T cells enriched from blood (not recorded which). These receptors were obtained from a man aged 35-49 years who had recovered from COVID-19.

This rearrangement joins TRBV28 to TRBJ2-5; 10 bases are shared with TRBD2. CDR3 length equals 14 residues. Per the germline V gene, CDR1 is MDHEN and CDR2 is SYDVKM. Trimming at V came to 7 bases and at J to 5 bases, leaving 7 bases not matched to a gene. The CDR3 loop is CASTRAGGYETQYF. The CDR3, as DNA: TGTGCCAGCACCCGAGCGGGAGGGTACGAGACCCAGTACTTC.

V and J are TRBV3-1 (or the pseudogene TRBV3-2) and TRBJ2-7; no clear D gene. Germline CDR1 and CDR2: LGHDT and YNNKEL (reference sequence). The CDR3 length is 11 residues. Trimming pared 3 bases from V and 5 bases from J, leaving 5 bases between. The CDR3 sequence: CASSQGDEQYF. CDR3 coding DNA: TGTGCCAGCAGCCAGGGCGACGAGCAGTACTTC.

This chain connects TRBV5-1 to TRBJ2-7; D is possibly TRBD1 (6 bases). The CDR3 consists of 12 residues. The germline V gene has CDR1 SGHRS and CDR2 YFSETQ. V was shortened by 4 bases and J by 7 bases, with 12 bases between the two germline ends. The CDR3 spells CASSQSTGEQYF. In DNA, the CDR3 is TGCGCCAGCAGCCAGTCTACAGGGGAGCAGTACTTC. Combining the CDR3 with reference TRBV5-1 and TRBJ2-7 gives the whole variable domain KAGVTQTPRYLIKTRGQQVTLSCSPISGHRSVSWYQQTPGQGLQFLFEYFSETQRNKGNFPGRFSGRQFSNSRSEMNVSTLELGDSALYLCASSQSTGEQYFGPGTRLTVT.

The chain has TRBV6-5 and TRBJ1-5, with D perhaps TRBD1 (5 bases). The CDR3 runs to 14 residues. Germline V gene data show CDR1 as MNHEY and CDR2 as SVGAGI. Trimming removed 7 bases from V and 4 bases from J, with 14 bases in between. This chain's CDR3 is CASTLGQDNQPQHF. The CDR3 DNA reads as TGTGCCAGCACCCTAGGACAAGATAATCAGCCCCAGCATTTT.

V and J are TRBV18 and TRBJ1-5; D not certain. Germline V gives CDR1 KGHSH, CDR2 LQKENI. The CDR3 totals 15 residues. V gave up 3 bases and J gave up 3 bases, with 12 bases separating them. CDR3 loop: CASSPREDINQPQHF. For the CDR3, the DNA is TGTGCCAGCTCACCCCGGGAAGACATCAATCAGCCCCAGCATTTT.

The chain joins TRBV16 to TRBJ1-5; D not certain. This CDR3 region has 17 residues. V lost 1 base, J lost 3 bases, and 16 bases lay in between. CDR1 is KGHSY and CDR2 is FQNENV in the germline V gene. CDR3 in amino acids: CASSQFVARTFNQPQHF. The CDR3 region has the DNA TGTGCCAGCAGCCAATTCGTTGCCAGAACCTTCAATCAGCCCCAGCATTTT.

The chain combines TRBV7-6 with TRBJ2-5; possibly TRBD2 for D (6 bases). The CDR3 is made up of 14 amino acids. Trimming took off 1 base at V and 4 bases at J, with 10 bases between the two ends. The germline CDR1 and CDR2 sequences are SGHVS and FNYEAQ. The CDR3 DNA sequence: TGTGCCAGCAGCTTAGGGAGGGACCCAGAGACCCAGTACTTC. Amino acid sequence: CASSLGRDPETQYF.

The genes are TRBV29-1 and TRBJ2-7; the match to TRBD1 covers 9 bases. V was clipped by 4 bases and J by 6 bases; unmatched bases: 13. Germline CDR1 SQVTM, CDR2 ANQGSEA. The length of the CDR3 is 15 residues. The CDR3 coding sequence is TGCAGCGTTGGTTGGACAGGGGTGCGAAGCGGCGAGCAGTACTTC. Amino acid sequence: CSVGWTGVRSGEQYF.

This clone was detected once. This chain connects TRBV27 to TRBJ1-1; no clear D gene. The CDR3 runs 14 residues. Trimming pared 5 bases from V and 5 bases from J, leaving 15 bases between. Germline V gene data show CDR1 as MNHEY and CDR2 as SMNVEV (reference sequence). The CDR3, as DNA: TGTGCCAGCAGTGGAGGAGGTGTGAGGACTGAAGCTTTCTTT. This encodes CASSGGGVRTEAFF.

CDR3 coding DNA: TGTGCCAGCAGCTTTGACCCCGAGGAGGAAAAACTGTTTTTT. This codes for CASSFDPEEEKLFF. The chain couples TRBV5-4 to TRBJ1-4; no clear D gene. The V end lost 2 bases, the J end lost 8 bases, and 13 bases lay between the germline ends. The germline CDR1 and CDR2 sequences are SGHNT and YYREEE (reference sequence). This CDR3 region has 14 residues.

CDR3 sequence (DNA): TGTGCCAGCAGCTTAGGGGGGGAGGCAGGGAATTCACCCCTCCACTTT. Encoded protein: CASSLGGEAGNSPLHF. The chain carries TRBV7-9 and TRBJ1-6; D is possibly TRBD1 (5 bases). The CDR3 loop spans 16 amino acids. The germline V and J ends were trimmed by 1 base and 7 bases, with 14 bases remaining between them. CDR1 and CDR2 from the germline V gene are SEHNR and FQNEAQ (reference sequence).

As DNA, the CDR3 is TGTGCCAGCAGCATTTTAGGGGGCGCAGATGGCTACACCTTC. It specifies CASSILGGADGYTF. The J gene is TRBJ1-2, the V gene TRBV13, with 7 bases fitting TRBD1. The junction had 9 bases not matched to a gene; V was cut back by 5 bases and J by 6 bases. Germline-derived CDR1 and CDR2 are PRHDT and FYEKMQ (reference sequence). CDR3 length: 14 residues.

This chain links TRBV5-1 with TRBJ1-4; 9 positions agree with TRBD1. Per germline, CDR1 SGHRS and CDR2 YFSETQ. The CDR3 sequence is 14 residues long. Unmatched junction bases numbered 2, after V lost 4 bases and J lost 4 bases. The CDR3 loop reads CASSTDRGNEKLFF. The CDR3 DNA reads TGCGCCAGCAGCACGGACAGGGGTAATGAAAAACTGTTTTTT.

V is TRBV7-8 and J is TRBJ2-7; D perhaps matches TRBD1 (6 bases). The V end was cut by 5 bases, the J end by 0 bases, with 20 bases between. CDR3 length equals 17 residues. CDR1 is SGHVS and CDR2 is FQNEAQ in the germline V gene. DNA for the CDR3: TGTGCCAGCAGCATAACTACAGGGAGTCCCGTCTCCTACGAGCAGTACTTC. Its protein product is CASSITTGSPVSYEQYF. The variable domain in full, completed from reference TRBV7-8 and TRBJ2-7, reads GAGVSQSPRYKVAKRGQDVALRCDPISGHVSLFWYQQALGQGPEFLTYFQNEAQLDKSGLPSDRFFAERPEGSVSTLKIQRTQQEDSAVYLCASSITTGSPVSYEQYFGPGTRLTVT.

This chain joins TRBV28 and TRBJ1-6; tentatively, D is TRBD1 (6 bases). Trimming removed 8 bases from V and 7 bases from J, with 9 bases in between. The V gene's germline CDR1 is MDHEN and CDR2 SYDVKM. The CDR3 is 12 amino acids. This chain's CDR3 is CASHRVNSPLHF. The CDR3 coding sequence is TGTGCCAGCCACAGGGTGAATTCACCCCTCCACTTT.

The chain couples TRBV30 to TRBJ1-1; the match to TRBD1 covers 8 bases. From germline, CDR1 is GTSNPN and CDR2 SVGIG (reference sequence). The junction had 5 bases not matched to a gene; V was cut back by 8 bases and J by 0 bases. CDR3 length equals 13 residues. CDR3 sequence (DNA): TGTGCCCGACAGGGGCGACTGAACACTGAAGCTTTCTTT. It translates to CARQGRLNTEAFF.

The rearrangement links TRBV28 to TRBJ2-7, with D possibly being TRBD2 (5 bases). This CDR3 region has 14 residues. V lost 7 bases to trimming and J lost 0 bases, with 13 bases between them. CDR1 and CDR2 from the germline V gene are MDHEN and SYDVKM. CDR3 bases: TGTGCCAGCACCCGGGGTCCTAGCTCCTACGAGCAGTACTTC. This codes for CASTRGPSSYEQYF.

This chain uses TRBV6-1 with TRBJ2-2, with 7 bases aligning to TRBD1. Germline CDR1 and CDR2: MNHNS and SASEGT. The CDR3 covers 17 residues. J was trimmed by 4 bases and V by 0 bases; bases with no gene match: 8. The CDR3 nucleotides read TGTGCCAGCAGTGAAGCGCTTATGGCAGGGGGCACCGGGGAGCTGTTTTTT. It specifies CASSEALMAGGTGELFF.

The table lists this clone with a count of one. This chain links TRBV5-6 with TRBJ2-7; 10 bases align to TRBD1. Germline V gene data show CDR1 as SGHDT and CDR2 as YYEEEE. V was pared by 0 bases and J by 5 bases, with 5 bases of the junction left unmatched. The CDR3 spans 15 residues. The CDR3 nucleotides are TGTGCCAGCAGCTTGGTGGGACAGGGGTCACACGAGCAGTACTTC. Its protein is CASSLVGQGSHEQYF.

This rearrangement joins TRBV7-9 to TRBJ1-1, with unresolved D. The CDR3 length is 11 residues. V lost 7 bases and J lost 7, with 10 bases in between. Germline CDR1 reads SEHNR; CDR2 reads FQNEAQ (reference sequence). The CDR3 bases are TGTGCCAGCACCCACGGACTTGAAGCTTTCTTT. Protein sequence: CASTHGLEAFF. Full variable domain (outside the CDR3, taken from reference TRBV7-9 and TRBJ1-1): DTGVSQNPRHKITKRGQNVTFRCDPISEHNRLYWYRQTLGQGPEFLTYFQNEAQLEKSRLLSDRFSAERPKGSFSTLEIQRTEQGDSAMYLCASTHGLEAFFGQGTRLTVV.

The chain employs TRBV28 and TRBJ1-1, with 7 positions matching TRBD1. Germline V gene sequence: CDR1 MDHEN, CDR2 SYDVKM. The CDR3 is made up of 14 amino acids. Trimming removed 7 bases from V and 1 base from J; junction bases left unmatched: 6. CDR3 in amino acids: CASTRTGQNTEAFF. The DNA of the CDR3 is TGTGCCAGCACCCGGACAGGCCAGAACACTGAAGCTTTCTTT.

J is TRBJ1-1 and V is TRBV25-1; D perhaps matches TRBD1 (5 bases). Germline V lookup: CDR1 MGHDK, CDR2 SYGVNS. The CDR3 runs to 13 residues. Trimming cost V 7 bases and J 1 base, with 10 bases left between them. The DNA of the CDR3 is TGTGCCAGCAAAAGGGGAGGGAACACTGAAGCTTTCTTT. It yields the protein CASKRGGNTEAFF.

This clone was seen more than once but under ten times. The chain joins TRBV7-9 to TRBJ1-6, with TRBD1 as a possible D gene (5 bases). CDR1 and CDR2 (germline): SEHNR, FQNEAQ (reference sequence). CDR3 size: 15 residues. V dropped 4 bases and J dropped 7 bases, with 14 bases sitting between them. The CDR3 nucleotides are TGTGCCAGCAGCTCATGGAGCGGGGACAATTCACCCCTCCACTTT. Translating it yields CASSSWSGDNSPLHF.